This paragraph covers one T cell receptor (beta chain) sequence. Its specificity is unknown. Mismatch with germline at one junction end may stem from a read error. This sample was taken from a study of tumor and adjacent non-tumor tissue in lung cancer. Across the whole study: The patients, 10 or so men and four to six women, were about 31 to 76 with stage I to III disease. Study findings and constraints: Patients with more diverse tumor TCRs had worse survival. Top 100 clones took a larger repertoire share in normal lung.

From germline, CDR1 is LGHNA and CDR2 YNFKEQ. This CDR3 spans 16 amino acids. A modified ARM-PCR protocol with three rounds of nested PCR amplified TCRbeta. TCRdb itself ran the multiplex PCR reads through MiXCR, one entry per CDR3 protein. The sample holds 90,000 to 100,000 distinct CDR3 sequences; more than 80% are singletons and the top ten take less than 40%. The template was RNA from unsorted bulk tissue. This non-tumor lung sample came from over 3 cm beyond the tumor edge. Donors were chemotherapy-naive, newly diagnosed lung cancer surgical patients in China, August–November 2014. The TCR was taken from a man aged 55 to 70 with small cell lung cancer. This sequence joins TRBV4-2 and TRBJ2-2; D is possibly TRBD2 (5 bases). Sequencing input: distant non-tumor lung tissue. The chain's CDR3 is CASTQDLEANTGELFF. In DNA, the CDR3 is TGTGCAAGCACCCAAGATCTGGAGGCCAACACCGGGGAGCTGTTTTTT.